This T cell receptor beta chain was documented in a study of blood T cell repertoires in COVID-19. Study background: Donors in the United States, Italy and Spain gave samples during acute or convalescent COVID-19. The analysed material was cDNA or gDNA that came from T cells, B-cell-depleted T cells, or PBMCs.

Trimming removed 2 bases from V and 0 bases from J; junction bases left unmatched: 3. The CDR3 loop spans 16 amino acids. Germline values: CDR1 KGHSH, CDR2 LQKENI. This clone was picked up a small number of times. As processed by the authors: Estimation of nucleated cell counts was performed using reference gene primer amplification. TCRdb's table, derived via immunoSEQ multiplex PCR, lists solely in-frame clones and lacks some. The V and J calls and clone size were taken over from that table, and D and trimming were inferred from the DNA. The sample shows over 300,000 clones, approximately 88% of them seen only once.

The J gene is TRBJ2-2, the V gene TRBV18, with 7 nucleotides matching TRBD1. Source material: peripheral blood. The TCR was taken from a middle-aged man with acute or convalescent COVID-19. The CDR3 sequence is CASSPRQGSNTGELFF. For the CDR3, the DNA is TGTGCCAGCTCACCAAGACAGGGATCGAACACCGGGGAGCTGTTTTTT.